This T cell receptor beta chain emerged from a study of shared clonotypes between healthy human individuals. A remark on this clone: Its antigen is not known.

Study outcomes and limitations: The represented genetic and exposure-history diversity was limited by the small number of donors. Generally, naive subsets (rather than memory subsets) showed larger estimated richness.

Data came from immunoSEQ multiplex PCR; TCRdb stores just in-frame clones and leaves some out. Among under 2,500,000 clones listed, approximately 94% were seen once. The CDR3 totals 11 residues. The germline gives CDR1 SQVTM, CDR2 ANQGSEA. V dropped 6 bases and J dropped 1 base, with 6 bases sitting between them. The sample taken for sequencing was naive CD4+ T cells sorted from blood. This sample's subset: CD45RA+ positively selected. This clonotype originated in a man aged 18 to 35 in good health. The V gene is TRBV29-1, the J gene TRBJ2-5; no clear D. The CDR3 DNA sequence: TGCAGCGTGGGCGTCCAAGAGACCCAGTACTTC. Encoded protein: CSVGVQETQYF.